Each of the 13 T cell receptor beta chains below was sequenced from the same sample in a study of blood T cell repertoires in COVID-19. Method: immunoSEQ multiplex PCR; TCRdb's copy keeps in-frame clones and lacks some. The sample carries about 98,000 clones, roughly 92% recorded once. The sequencing input was peripheral blood. These receptors were obtained from a woman aged 50 to 60 with COVID-19, enrolled during active disease.

A single count supports this clone. This sequence joins TRBV6-6 and TRBJ1-4; no reliable D call. The CDR3 is 13 amino acids. The germline V and J ends were trimmed by 6 bases and 5 bases, with 10 bases remaining between them. From germline, CDR1 is MNHNY and CDR2 SVGAGI (reference sequence). DNA for the CDR3: TGTGCCAGCAGGGGCGTTATCAATGAAAAACTGTTTTTT. Its protein product is CASRGVINEKLFF.

The chain joins TRBV6-2 or TRBV6-3 to TRBJ1-1, with D maybe TRBD1 (6 bases). The CDR3 sequence is 15 residues long. The germline gives CDR1 MNHEY, CDR2 SVGEGT. V lost 4 bases, J lost 5 bases, and 17 bases lay in between. The DNA of the CDR3 is TGTGCCAGCAGTTCCACACCCAGGGGAAGAACTGAAGCTTTCTTT. It codes for CASSSTPRGRTEAFF.

The rearrangement joins TRBV12-3 or TRBV12-4 to TRBJ1-3, with D hard to call. This CDR3 has 12 amino acids. The germline V and J ends were trimmed by 6 bases and 8 bases, with 11 bases remaining between them. The CDR3, as DNA: TGTGCCAGCAGGGGTCTAGGAGACACCATATATTTT. Translation gives CASRGLGDTIYF.

The sample holds one count of this clone. The chain employs TRBV19 and TRBJ1-4, with TRBD1 identical over 9 bases. The V gene end was trimmed by 4 bases and the J gene end by 7 bases; junction bases not matched to a gene: 7. This CDR3 contains 15 residues. The germline V gene has CDR1 LNHDA and CDR2 SQIVND (reference sequence). As DNA, the CDR3 is TGTGCCAGTAGTAAGGGACAGGGAGCAAGTGAAAAACTGTTTTTT. It is translated as CASSKGQGASEKLFF.

This clone was seen once. The rearrangement uses TRBV13 and TRBJ2-2; D gene uncertain. The germline V gene has CDR1 PRHDT and CDR2 FYEKMQ (reference sequence). The CDR3 covers 14 residues. V lost 5 bases and J lost 3, with 10 bases in between. The CDR3 here is CASSASLHTGELFF. The CDR3 bases are TGTGCCAGCAGCGCCTCACTCCACACCGGGGAGCTGTTTTTT.

V and J are TRBV4-1 and TRBJ2-1; 7 positions match TRBD1. This CDR3 region has 13 residues. The J segment lost 9 bases and the V segment lost 5 bases, leaving 7 bases of the junction unmatched. Germline-derived CDR1 and CDR2 are MGHRA and YSYEKL. Written as DNA, the CDR3 is TGCGCCAGCAGCGGACAGGCAGGGGTTGAGCAGTTCTTC. It translates to CASSGQAGVEQFF.

The V and J genes are TRBV10-3 and TRBJ2-7; no reliable D call. Germline V gives CDR1 ENHRY, CDR2 SYGVKD. V was pared by 8 bases and J by 1 base, with 12 bases between. The CDR3 covers 13 residues. The CDR3 nucleotides read TGTGCCATCCTATCCGGGTATTCCTACGAGCAGTACTTC. It yields the protein CAILSGYSYEQYF.

This rearrangement joins TRBV30 to TRBJ2-3; tentatively, D is TRBD1 (6 bases). V lost 6 bases and J lost 4, with 14 bases in between. Germline V lookup: CDR1 GTSNPN, CDR2 SVGIG (reference sequence). The CDR3 is 13 amino acids. The CDR3: CACAGVSADTQYF. In DNA form, the CDR3 reads TGTGCCTGCGCAGGGGTATCCGCAGATACGCAGTATTTT.

The J gene is TRBJ1-5, the V gene TRBV15; maybe TRBD1 (6 bases). CDR1 is LNHNV and CDR2 is YYDKDF in the germline V gene (reference sequence). Trimming pared 3 bases from V and 0 bases from J, leaving 6 bases between. The CDR3 extends over 14 amino acids. CDR3 nucleotides: TGTGCCACCAGCAGGGACAGTAGCAATCAGCCCCAGCATTTT. Its protein is CATSRDSSNQPQHF.

The chain has TRBV29-1 and TRBJ1-2; TRBD1 aligns across 7 bases. Germline assignment: CDR1 SQVTM and CDR2 ANQGSEA. This CDR3 is built from 12 residues. V dropped 7 bases and J dropped 8; count of bases not matched to a gene: 10. CDR3 coding DNA: TGCAGCGACACCACAGGGGCCTCCGGCTACACCTTC. Translation: CSDTTGASGYTF.

This rearrangement joins TRBV5-8 to TRBJ1-2; D unclear. V lost 0 bases and J lost 3, with 6 bases in between. Germline V gene lookup returns CDR1 SGHTS and CDR2 YDEGEE. The CDR3 loop spans 13 amino acids. The CDR3 loop reads CASSLEADYGYTF. Written as DNA, the CDR3 is TGTGCCAGCAGCTTGGAGGCGGACTATGGCTACACCTTC.

The rearrangement uses TRBV5-4 and TRBJ1-1; 7 bases are shared with TRBD1. The V segment lost 4 bases and the J segment 5 bases; nucleotides outside the gene matches: 8. The length of the CDR3 is 14 residues. The V gene's germline CDR1 is SGHNT and CDR2 YYREEE (reference sequence). The CDR3 sequence: CASSGGTVFTEAFF. The CDR3, as DNA: TGTGCCAGCAGCGGGGGGACAGTTTTTACTGAAGCTTTCTTT. The full variable domain, with the rest looked up from reference TRBV5-4 and TRBJ1-1, is ETGVTQSPTHLIKTRGQQVTLRCSSQSGHNTVSWYQQALGQGPQFIFQYYREEENGRGNFPPRFSGLQFPNYSSELNVNALELDDSALYLCASSGGTVFTEAFFGQGTRLTVV.

The rearrangement uses TRBV28 and TRBJ2-3; 10 nucleotides align to TRBD2. The CDR3 runs to 15 residues. Germline V lookup: CDR1 MDHEN, CDR2 SYDVKM. Trimming took 6 bases from V and 3 from J; bases not matched to a gene: 6. CDR3 sequence: CASSNLAGVTDTQYF. DNA for the CDR3: TGTGCCAGCAGCAACCTAGCGGGGGTTACAGATACGCAGTATTTT.